These 27 T cell receptor beta chains were all obtained from the same sample, sequenced in a study of blood T cell repertoires in COVID-19. The method was immunoSEQ multiplex PCR; TCRdb's version includes in-frame clones alone and lacks a portion of them. Here the sample spans about 140,000 clones, around 90% being singletons. Sequencing used peripheral blood. The receptor source for this set is a woman aged 50 to 65 with acute or convalescent COVID-19.

The V and J genes are TRBV12-3 or TRBV12-4 and TRBJ2-1, with 7 bases matching TRBD2. With 8 bases clipped from V and 8 bases from J, the junction kept 9 bases outside the gene matches. CDR3 length: 13 amino acids. The CDR3 here is CASAWGGNHEQFF. In nucleotides, the CDR3 is TGTGCCAGCGCCTGGGGGGGAAACCATGAGCAGTTCTTC.

This sequence joins TRBV4-2 and TRBJ2-2; the match to TRBD1 covers 7 bases. Looked up from germline, CDR1 is LGHNA and CDR2 is YNFKEQ. The V and J ends lost 0 bases and 1 base, in that order; junction bases with no gene match: 14. The CDR3 extends over 20 amino acids. The DNA of the CDR3 is TGTGCCAGCAGCCAAGACATAGACAGGGCCTGGGCGGTGAACACCGGGGAGCTGTTTTTT. Protein product: CASSQDIDRAWAVNTGELFF.

The chain has TRBV7-9 and TRBJ1-5, with 7 bases fitting TRBD1. Germline V lookup: CDR1 SEHNR, CDR2 FQNEAQ (reference sequence). V was clipped by 5 bases and J by 4 bases; unmatched bases: 8. The CDR3 length is 15 residues. CDR3 coding DNA: TGTGCCAGCAGCGCTACCGGGACAGTTAATCAGCCCCAGCATTTT. Translation: CASSATGTVNQPQHF.

The chain couples TRBV3-1 (or the pseudogene TRBV3-2) to TRBJ2-1, with 12 bases identical to TRBD2. The germline CDR1 and CDR2 sequences are LGHDT and YNNKEL (reference sequence). After removal of 6 bases from V and 7 bases from J, the junction contained 7 bases not matched to a gene. The CDR3 runs to 15 residues. CDR3 in DNA: TGTGCCAGCAGTCGACTAGCGGGGGTATATAATGAGCAGTTCTTC. Encoded protein: CASSRLAGVYNEQFF.

This clone appeared a single time. V and J are TRBV11-2 and TRBJ2-5; D is unclear. Germline V gives CDR1 SGHAT, CDR2 FQNNGV. Trimming removed 2 bases from V and 5 bases from J, with 15 bases in between. This CDR3 is 15 amino acids long. CDR3 DNA: TGTGCCAGCAGCTTAACTGGGCCAGTGGCGGAGACCCAGTACTTC. It is translated as CASSLTGPVAETQYF.

The J gene is TRBJ1-5, the V gene TRBV5-6; D uncertain. Deletions cut 2 bases from V and 0 bases from J, with 9 bases between. Germline-derived CDR1 and CDR2 are SGHDT and YYEEEE. The CDR3 contains 15 residues. The CDR3, as DNA: TGTGCCAGCAGCTTTACGGCGGATAGCAATCAGCCCCAGCATTTT. It codes for CASSFTADSNQPQHF.

In this sample, this clone turned up once. The genes are TRBV6-6 and TRBJ1-2; possibly TRBD1 for D (6 bases). The germline V and J ends were trimmed by 5 bases and 10 bases, with 29 bases remaining between them. The CDR3 length is 17 residues. The germline CDR1 and CDR2 sequences are MNHNY and SVGAGI (reference sequence). CDR3 protein: CASSPSRRGGQSGPYTF. As DNA, the CDR3 is TGTGCCAGCAGTCCAAGCCGCCGTGGAGGACAGTCGGGCCCCTACACCTTC.

V is TRBV6-6 and J is TRBJ2-2; tentatively, D is TRBD1 (5 bases). Deletions cut 8 bases from V and 4 bases from J, with 8 bases between. Per the germline V gene, CDR1 is MNHNY and CDR2 is SVGAGI (reference sequence). The CDR3 loop spans 12 amino acids. In nucleotides, the CDR3 is TGTGCCAGCGGTAGGGGCACCGGGGAGCTGTTTTTT. Protein sequence: CASGRGTGELFF.

V and J are TRBV9 and TRBJ2-2, with D maybe TRBD1 (5 bases). The CDR3 contains 17 residues. The ends were cut back, 1 base at V and 0 bases at J, with 13 bases in the middle. The germline CDR1 and CDR2 sequences are SGDLS and YYNGEE. CDR3 sequence: CASSVPTGTPNTGELFF. CDR3 DNA sequence: TGTGCCAGCAGCGTACCTACAGGAACCCCGAACACCGGGGAGCTGTTTTTT.

The V gene is TRBV28, the J gene TRBJ2-7; D perhaps matches TRBD2 (6 bases). This CDR3 spans 14 amino acids. Germline-derived CDR1 and CDR2 are MDHEN and SYDVKM. Between the trimmed V and J ends, which lost 3 bases and 2 bases, there was a span of 11 bases. CDR3 protein: CASSFWRGAYEQYF. CDR3 in DNA: TGTGCCAGCAGTTTTTGGAGGGGCGCCTACGAGCAGTACTTC.

V is TRBV9 and J is TRBJ1-2, with TRBD1 identical over 12 bases. Trimming removed 4 bases from V and 4 bases from J; junction bases left unmatched: 2. The germline CDR1 and CDR2 sequences are SGDLS and YYNGEE. The CDR3 runs 14 residues. Written as DNA, the CDR3 is TGTGCCAGCAGCTCGGGACAGGGGGCCTATGGCTACACCTTC. Translation gives CASSSGQGAYGYTF.

The chain links TRBV3-1 (or the pseudogene TRBV3-2) to TRBJ1-2; D gene ambiguous. Trimming cost V 1 base and J 4 bases, with 7 bases left between them. Looked up from germline, CDR1 is LGHDT and CDR2 is YNNKEL (reference sequence). The CDR3 totals 13 residues. CDR3 sequence (DNA): TGTGCCAGCAGCCAAGTATCGTTCTATGGCTACACCTTC. It encodes CASSQVSFYGYTF.

The chain links TRBV6-5 to TRBJ2-1; D is possibly TRBD1 (5 bases). Germline CDR1 reads MNHEY; CDR2 reads SVGAGI. Deletions cut 0 bases from V and 3 bases from J, with 12 bases between. This CDR3 has 16 amino acids. CDR3 nucleotide sequence: TGTGCCAGCAGTTACTCGGGGCAAAAGTACTACAATGAGCAGTTCTTC. It translates to CASSYSGQKYYNEQFF.

The chain couples TRBV3-1 (or the pseudogene TRBV3-2) to TRBJ1-1; 7 nucleotides match TRBD1. The CDR3 has 14 residues. J gave up 2 bases and V 6 bases, and 6 bases lay outside the gene matches. The V gene's germline CDR1 is LGHDT and CDR2 YNNKEL (reference sequence). CDR3 DNA: TGTGCCAGCAGGCTACGGGACAGAAACACTGAAGCTTTCTTT. It codes for CASRLRDRNTEAFF.

The V and J genes are TRBV6-2 or TRBV6-3 and TRBJ2-2, with 9 bases aligning to TRBD2. V shed 0 bases, J shed 3 bases, and the junction held 2 bases outside the gene matches. The CDR3 sequence is 16 residues long. Germline values: CDR1 MNHEY, CDR2 SVGEGT. CDR3 bases: TGTGCCAGCAGTTACTCCGGGACTAGCCACACCGGGGAGCTGTTTTTT. Translating gives CASSYSGTSHTGELFF.

J is TRBJ2-5 and V is TRBV29-1; D perhaps matches TRBD1 (6 bases). CDR1 and CDR2 (germline): SQVTM, ANQGSEA. Trimming removed 2 bases from V and 0 bases from J, with 7 bases in between. CDR3 length equals 13 residues. As DNA, the CDR3 is TGCAGCGTTGAACGGGACAACCAAGAGACCCAGTACTTC. Translation: CSVERDNQETQYF.

This chain uses TRBV6-1 with TRBJ2-4; 8 bases agree with TRBD2. The CDR3 runs to 15 residues. CDR1 is MNHNS, CDR2 SASEGT, per germline. The V segment lost 2 bases and the J segment 3 bases; nucleotides outside the gene matches: 3. The CDR3 loop is CASSEIRGGKNIQYF. The DNA of the CDR3 is TGTGCCAGCAGTGAAATTCGGGGGGGCAAAAACATTCAGTACTTC.

This chain uses TRBV4-1 with TRBJ1-1; D not certain. This CDR3 has 14 amino acids. CDR1 and CDR2 from the germline V gene are MGHRA and YSYEKL. Trimming cost V 0 bases and J 1 base, with 6 bases left between them. The CDR3 coding sequence is TGCGCCAGCAGCCAAGACATGGCGAACACTGAAGCTTTCTTT. Translating it yields CASSQDMANTEAFF.

This clone was detected a few times. The genes are TRBV5-4 and TRBJ1-4; D perhaps matches TRBD1 (5 bases). From germline, CDR1 is SGHNT and CDR2 YYREEE (reference sequence). Trimming left V 4 bases short and J 5 bases short, with 15 bases between. The CDR3 has 15 residues. CDR3 in amino acids: CASSIAGRQNEKLFF. CDR3 DNA: TGTGCCAGCAGCATAGCGGGACGGCAGAATGAAAAACTGTTTTTT. Full variable domain (rest looked up from reference TRBV5-4 and TRBJ1-4): ETGVTQSPTHLIKTRGQQVTLRCSSQSGHNTVSWYQQALGQGPQFIFQYYREEENGRGNFPPRFSGLQFPNYSSELNVNALELDDSALYLCASSIAGRQNEKLFFGSGTQLSVL.

The chain employs TRBV27 and TRBJ2-6, with D possibly TRBD2 on 6 matching bases. Trimming took off 2 bases at V and 3 bases at J, with 8 bases between the two ends. The CDR3 runs 15 residues. CDR1 and CDR2 (germline): MNHEY, SMNVEV (reference sequence). The CDR3 DNA sequence: TGTGCCAGCAGTTTAGCGGGGAGTGGGGCCAACGTCCTGACTTTC. Amino acid sequence: CASSLAGSGANVLTF.

V gene TRBV5-1 combines with J gene TRBJ2-1, with D perhaps TRBD1 (6 bases). The germline CDR1 and CDR2 sequences are SGHRS and YFSETQ. The CDR3 covers 16 residues. V lost 6 bases and J 2 bases, leaving 18 bases between the germline ends. CDR3 sequence (DNA): TGCGCCAGCACCGCGGACAGCGCCACAACCTACAATGAGCAGTTCTTC. Its translation: CASTADSATTYNEQFF.

There are a few counts of this clone. This rearrangement joins TRBV6-5 to TRBJ2-3; 8 nucleotides line up with TRBD1. Germline assignment: CDR1 MNHEY and CDR2 SVGAGI. V was clipped by 10 bases and J by 4 bases; unmatched bases: 13. The CDR3 runs to 15 residues. CDR3 in amino acids: CATRDRGGSADTQYF. DNA of the CDR3: TGTGCCACCCGCGACAGGGGAGGAAGCGCAGATACGCAGTATTTT.

The V and J genes are TRBV4-1 and TRBJ2-5; D is possibly TRBD2 (5 bases). CDR1 and CDR2 (germline): MGHRA, YSYEKL. The CDR3 totals 16 residues. V was cut by 4 bases and J by 0 bases, with 15 bases left in between. In nucleotides, the CDR3 is TGCGCCAGCAGCCCATCGAAAGGGAGAGACCAAGAGACCCAGTACTTC. This codes for CASSPSKGRDQETQYF.

The chain recombines TRBV29-1 with TRBJ1-1; no definite D call. Germline CDR1 reads SQVTM; CDR2 reads ANQGSEA. The CDR3 loop spans 11 amino acids. V was clipped by 0 bases and J by 9 bases, with 8 bases between them. The CDR3: CSVEEGLQAFF. The DNA of the CDR3 is TGCAGCGTTGAAGAGGGCCTCCAAGCTTTCTTT.

The V call is TRBV9, the J call TRBJ1-1, with 7 bases lining up with TRBD1. Germline V CDR1 and CDR2: SGDLS, YYNGEE. CDR3 length equals 13 residues. The ends lost 3 bases at V and 3 bases at J; junction bases unmatched: 2. The DNA of the CDR3 is TGTGCCAGCAGCGCTCAGGGGGACACTGAAGCTTTCTTT. It yields the protein CASSAQGDTEAFF.

Only a few counts were recorded for this clone. The chain joins TRBV18 to TRBJ1-1; D is unclear. V lost 0 bases and J 1 base, leaving 9 bases between the germline ends. Germline assignment: CDR1 KGHSH and CDR2 LQKENI. This CDR3 contains 15 residues. For the CDR3, the DNA is TGTGCCAGCTCACCACCCGTGGGCCGGAACACTGAAGCTTTCTTT. It is translated as CASSPPVGRNTEAFF.

V gene TRBV10-3 combines with J gene TRBJ2-5; 12 bases are a match to TRBD1. The CDR3 contains 15 residues. CDR1 ENHRY and CDR2 SYGVKD come from the germline V gene. V shed 4 bases, J shed 5 bases, and the junction held 5 bases outside the gene matches. The DNA for the CDR3 is TGTGCCATCAGTGGCGGGACAGGGGGCTATGAGACCCAGTACTTC. It specifies CAISGGTGGYETQYF.